The rows below give T cell receptor beta chains drawn from one sample of a study of OX40 agonist ivuxolimab in advanced cancers. The protocol was immunoSEQ multiplex PCR, while the TCRdb copy is restricted to in-frame clones and leaves out a portion. The sample carries roughly 100,000 clones, roughly nine tenths recorded once. The material was CD4+ or CD8+ T cells sorted from blood, obtained in a trial of the OX40 agonist ivuxolimab. These receptors all stem from an adult with an advanced solid tumor such as melanoma, head and neck, liver or kidney cancer. CDR3s include the opening cysteine and the closing phenylalanine or tryptophan. D genes are given only for firm matches. Clone size appears in some rows only: once, few, many, or a class for an expanded clone.

abundance	v_gene	j_gene	len	d_gene	CDR3nt	CDR3aa
.	TRBV10-3	TRBJ2-7	13	.	TGTGCCATCAGTGGGGACGAGGCCTACGAGCAGTACTTC	CAISGDEAYEQYF
few	TRBV7-2	TRBJ1-6	13	.	TGTGCCAGCAGCTTAGGGGGAAATTCACCCCTCCACTTT	CASSLGGNSPLHF
.	TRBV11-2	TRBJ2-7	11	.	TGTGCCAGCAGCTTAGCCTACGAGCAGTACTTC	CASSLAYEQYF
.	TRBV5-6	TRBJ2-3	16	TRBD1	TGTGCCAGCAGCTTTAAACAGGGGGCGCCGTCAGATACGCAGTATTTT	CASSFKQGAPSDTQYF
.	TRBV30	TRBJ1-2	12	.	TGTGCCTGGAGTGGGGGTCCCTATGGCTACACCTTC	CAWSGGPYGYTF
.	TRBV9	TRBJ2-6	13	.	TGTGCCAGCAGCGTATCTGGGGCCAACGTCCTGACTTTC	CASSVSGANVLTF
.	TRBV6-5	TRBJ1-4	15	TRBD1	TGTGCCAGCAGCTCTAAGGGACAGGGGCGTGAAAAACTGTTTTTT	CASSSKGQGREKLFF
.	TRBV4-1	TRBJ1-2	15	TRBD1	TGCGCCAGCAGCCATCCCGGACAGGGCATCTATGGCTACACCTTC	CASSHPGQGIYGYTF
.	TRBV7-6	TRBJ2-7	16	.	TGTGCCAGCAGCCAAACTACAGGGGGGGCTTTTTACGAGCAGTACTTC	CASSQTTGGAFYEQYF
.	TRBV10-2	TRBJ2-2	14	.	TGCGCCAGCAGCGCGACCTCCATTACCTGGGAGCTGTTTTTT	CASSATSITWELFF
.	TRBV30	TRBJ1-1	14	.	TGTGCCTGGAGTGCGGGGCACCTCGGCACTGAAGCTTTCTTT	CAWSAGHLGTEAFF
.	TRBV12-5	TRBJ1-5	14	TRBD1	TGTGCTAGTGGACCCGGACAGGGGTGGCAGCCCCAGCATTTT	CASGPGQGWQPQHF
.	TRBV7-8	TRBJ2-7	13	.	TGTGCCAGCAGCTACCCCCGGAGTGACGAGCAGTACTTC	CASSYPRSDEQYF
.	TRBV27	TRBJ1-5	16	TRBD1	TGTGCCAGCAGTTTCGTTGGCAGGGGGGGTCGGCAGCCCCAGCATTTT	CASSFVGRGGRQPQHF
.	TRBV14	TRBJ2-1	18	TRBD1	TGTGCCAGCAGCCAAGGGACTCCCGACAGGGGGCTCTACAATGAGCAGTTCTTC	CASSQGTPDRGLYNEQFF
.	TRBV2	TRBJ1-2	13	TRBD1	TGTGCCAGCAATACAGGGGGTAACTATGGCTACACCTTC	CASNTGGNYGYTF
.	TRBV4-1	TRBJ1-2	16	.	TGCGCCAGCAGCCAAGTACTGGGAACGGTAGGCTATGGCTACACCTTC	CASSQVLGTVGYGYTF
few	TRBV4-3	TRBJ2-5	15	TRBD2	TGCGCCAGCAGCCAAGATGGACTAGCGAGAGAGACCCAGTACTTC	CASSQDGLARETQYF
.	TRBV27	TRBJ2-3	14	.	TGTGCCAGCAGTTCAGCGAGATTGGCAGATACGCAGTATTTT	CASSSARLADTQYF
.	TRBV30	TRBJ2-7	11	.	TGTGCCTGGAGTGGCTCCTACGAGCAGTACTTC	CAWSGSYEQYF
.	TRBV4-1	TRBJ2-7	14	TRBD1	TGCGCCAGCAGTCCCTGGGGACAGGTGACCGAGCAGTACTTC	CASSPWGQVTEQYF
.	TRBV9	TRBJ1-4	16	.	TGTGCCAGCAGCCCCCGACTGGGGGGCGGGAGGGAAAAACTGTTTTTT	CASSPRLGGGREKLFF
.	TRBV7-8	TRBJ2-7	16	.	TGTGCCAGCAGCGCTCACCGGGGGACAAGCTCCTACGAGCAGTACTTC	CASSAHRGTSSYEQYF
.	TRBV6-6	TRBJ2-2	14	TRBD1	TGTGCCAGCATTCGCAGGGGGCGGGGCGGGGAGCTGTTTTTT	CASIRRGRGGELFF
.	TRBV27	TRBJ2-1	16	.	TGTGCCAGCAGTTTAGCCCCGGGAAGCTCCTACAATGAGCAGTTCTTC	CASSLAPGSSYNEQFF
.	TRBV5-6	TRBJ1-4	16	TRBD1	TGTGCCAGCACCAACAGGGGTAGCGGAAGGGTTGAAAAACTGTTTTTT	CASTNRGSGRVEKLFF
.	TRBV27	TRBJ1-2	15	TRBD1	TGTGCCAGCAGGCGACCCGGACAGGGGCAAGATGGCTACACCTTC	CASRRPGQGQDGYTF
.	TRBV6-1	TRBJ1-2	14	.	TGTGCCAGCAGCCCCGGGGGCAGCCTCTCCGGCTACACCTTC	CASSPGGSLSGYTF
.	TRBV5-6	TRBJ1-5	14	.	TGTGCCAGCAGTGCTTGGTTGGGCAATCAGCCCCAGCATTTT	CASSAWLGNQPQHF
.	TRBV6-6	TRBJ1-4	14	.	TGTGCCAGCAGCAGGGACAAAAGGGATGAAAAACTGTTTTTT	CASSRDKRDEKLFF
.	TRBV11-2	TRBJ1-1	12	.	TGTGCCAGCAGCTTAGCTTCGGTAGGGACTTCCTTT	CASSLASVGTSF
.	TRBV10-2	TRBJ1-2	12	.	TGCGCCAGCACTCGACAGGACGGTGGCTACACCTTC	CASTRQDGGYTF
.	TRBV7-9	TRBJ2-1	13	TRBD1	TGTGCCAGCAGCGGTCGGGACAGCAATGAGCAGTTCTTC	CASSGRDSNEQFF
.	TRBV4-1	TRBJ1-1	14	.	TGCGCCAGCAGCCAAGAACAGGTGAACACTGAAGCTTTCTTT	CASSQEQVNTEAFF
.	TRBV5-1	TRBJ2-2	17	TRBD1	TGCGCCAGCAGCTGGGGCTCCGGGACAGGGGTCGCCGGGGAGCTGTTTTTT	CASSWGSGTGVAGELFF
.	TRBV21-1	TRBJ1-1	15	.	TGTGCCAGCAGCAAAGCTCGGCCCCTGGGAACTGAAGCTTTCTTT	CASSKARPLGTEAFF
.	TRBV27	TRBJ2-3	18	TRBD2	TGTGCCAGCAGTTTACCCTTAGCGGGGGGCCGACCTTCAGATACGCAGTATTTT	CASSLPLAGGRPSDTQYF
.	TRBV19	TRBJ2-2	14	TRBD1	TGTGCCAGTAGTGCCCCAGGGGGCGGTTGGGAGCTGTTTTTT	CASSAPGGGWELFF
.	TRBV19	TRBJ2-7	15	.	TGTGCCAGTACGATGCGGCAGGGGTACTCCTACGAGCAGTACTTC	CASTMRQGYSYEQYF
.	TRBV5-4	TRBJ2-7	15	.	TGTGCCAGCAGCCCATCTAGCGCGAGCTCCTACGAGCAGTACTTC	CASSPSSASSYEQYF
.	TRBV18	TRBJ1-6	14	TRBD1	TGTGCCAGCTCACCCACAGGGGGCGAATCACCCCTCCACTTT	CASSPTGGESPLHF
few	TRBV6-5	TRBJ2-7	11	.	TGTGCCAGCAGATATCGGGGCGAGCAGTACTTC	CASRYRGEQYF
.	TRBV7-6	TRBJ2-1	13	.	TGTGCCAGCAGCTTAAAGAGGAACAATGAGCAGTTCTTC	CASSLKRNNEQFF
.	TRBV7-2	TRBJ2-5	14	TRBD2	TGTGCCAGCAGCCCGGGACTAGCACAAGAGACCCAGTACTTC	CASSPGLAQETQYF
.	TRBV19	TRBJ1-1	13	.	TGTGCCAGTAGTATGGGGGAGCGCACTGAAGCTTTCTTT	CASSMGERTEAFF
.	TRBV7-2	TRBJ2-1	14	.	TGTGCCAGCAGTTCTCCGACAGGCCGCAATGAGCAGTTCTTC	CASSSPTGRNEQFF
.	TRBV19	TRBJ1-2	15	TRBD1	TGTGCCAGCAGACCGGGACAGGGGTCTAACTATGGCTACACCTTC	CASRPGQGSNYGYTF
once	TRBV6-5	TRBJ1-1	15	.	TGTGCCAGCAGTTACTCACGGGGCCCGAACACTGAAGCTTTCTTT	CASSYSRGPNTEAFF
once	TRBV6-1	TRBJ2-7	14	TRBD1	TGTGCCAGCAGTCGGACAGGGGATTTCTACGAGCAGTACTTC	CASSRTGDFYEQYF
.	TRBV2	TRBJ2-4	14	.	TGTGCCACTAAGGTGGGACTAGCCAAAAACATTCAGTACTTC	CATKVGLAKNIQYF
.	TRBV7-2	TRBJ2-3	13	.	TGTGCCAGCAGCTTAGACTTTACAGATACGCAGTATTTT	CASSLDFTDTQYF